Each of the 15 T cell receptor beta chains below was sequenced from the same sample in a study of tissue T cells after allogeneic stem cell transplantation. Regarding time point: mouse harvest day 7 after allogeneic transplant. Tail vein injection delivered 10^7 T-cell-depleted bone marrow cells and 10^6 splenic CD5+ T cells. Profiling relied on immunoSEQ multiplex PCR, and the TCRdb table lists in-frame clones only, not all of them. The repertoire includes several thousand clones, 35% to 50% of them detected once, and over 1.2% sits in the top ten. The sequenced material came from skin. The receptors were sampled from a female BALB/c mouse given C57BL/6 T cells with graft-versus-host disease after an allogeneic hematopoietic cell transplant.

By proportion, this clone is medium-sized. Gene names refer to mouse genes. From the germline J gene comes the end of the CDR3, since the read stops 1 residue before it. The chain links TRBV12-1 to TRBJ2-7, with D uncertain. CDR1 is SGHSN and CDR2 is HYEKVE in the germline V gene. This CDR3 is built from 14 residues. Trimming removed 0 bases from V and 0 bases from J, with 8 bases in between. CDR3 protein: CASSLDGVSYEQYF. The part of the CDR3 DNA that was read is TGTGCCAGCTCTCTCGACGGGGTCTCCTATGAACAGTAC.

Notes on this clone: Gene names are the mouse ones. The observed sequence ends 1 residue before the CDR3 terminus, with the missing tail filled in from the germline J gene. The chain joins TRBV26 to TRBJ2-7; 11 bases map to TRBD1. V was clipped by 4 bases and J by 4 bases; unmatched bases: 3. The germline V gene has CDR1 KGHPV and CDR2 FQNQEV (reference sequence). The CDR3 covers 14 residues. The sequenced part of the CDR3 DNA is TGTGCCAGCAGTCCCGGGACAGGGGGGTATGAACAGTAC. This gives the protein CASSPGTGGYEQY. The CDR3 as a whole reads CASSPGTGGYEQYF.

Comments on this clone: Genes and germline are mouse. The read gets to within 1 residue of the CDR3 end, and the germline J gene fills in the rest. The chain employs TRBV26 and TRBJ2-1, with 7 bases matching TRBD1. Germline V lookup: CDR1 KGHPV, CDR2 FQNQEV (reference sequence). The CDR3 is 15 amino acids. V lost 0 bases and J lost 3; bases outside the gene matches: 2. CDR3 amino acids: CASSLSTGPYAEQFF. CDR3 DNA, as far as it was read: TGTGCCAGCAGTCTGTCGACAGGGCCCTATGCTGAGCAGTTC.

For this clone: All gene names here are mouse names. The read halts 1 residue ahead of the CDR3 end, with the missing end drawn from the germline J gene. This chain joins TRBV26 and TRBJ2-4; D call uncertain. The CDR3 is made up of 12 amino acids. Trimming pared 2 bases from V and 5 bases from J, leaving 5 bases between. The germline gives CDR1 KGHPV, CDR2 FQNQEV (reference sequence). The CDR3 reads CASSLMGNTLYF. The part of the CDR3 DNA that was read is TGTGCCAGCAGTCTGATGGGAAACACCTTGTAC. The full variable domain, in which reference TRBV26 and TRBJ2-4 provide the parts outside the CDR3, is NSKVIQTPRYLVKGQGQKAKMRCIPEKGHPVVFWYQQNKNNEFKFLINFQNQEVLQQIDMTEKRFSAECPSNSPCSLEIQSSEAGDSALYLCASSLMGNTLYFGAGTRLSVL.

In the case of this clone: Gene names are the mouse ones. The DNA read from the CDR3 is TGTGCCAGCAGCGGACTGGGGGGCCAGTATGAACAGTAC. Its protein is CASSGLGGQYEQY. The entire CDR3 sequence reads CASSGLGGQYEQYF. This sequence joins TRBV26 and TRBJ2-7; 11 bases line up with TRBD2. The missing CDR3 end, 1 residue past where the read stops, is filled in from the germline J gene. Germline values: CDR1 KGHPV, CDR2 FQNQEV (reference sequence). The J segment lost 4 bases and the V segment lost 6 bases, leaving 5 bases of the junction unmatched. The CDR3 consists of 14 residues.

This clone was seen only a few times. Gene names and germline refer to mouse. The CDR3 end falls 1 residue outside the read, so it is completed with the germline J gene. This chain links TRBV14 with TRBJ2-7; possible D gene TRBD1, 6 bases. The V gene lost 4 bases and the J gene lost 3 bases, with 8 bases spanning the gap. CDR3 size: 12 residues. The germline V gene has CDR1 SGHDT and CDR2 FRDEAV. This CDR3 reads CASSRQVYEQYF. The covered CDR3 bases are TGTGCCAGCAGTCGACAGGTCTATGAACAGTAC.

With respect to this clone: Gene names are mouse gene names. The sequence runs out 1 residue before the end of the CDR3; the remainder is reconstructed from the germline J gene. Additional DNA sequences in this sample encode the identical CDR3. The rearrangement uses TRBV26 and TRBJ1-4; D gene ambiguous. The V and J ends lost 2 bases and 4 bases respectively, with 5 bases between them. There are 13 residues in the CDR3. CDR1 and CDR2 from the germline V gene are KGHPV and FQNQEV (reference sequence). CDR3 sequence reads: CASSLRSNERLFF. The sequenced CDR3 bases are TGTGCCAGCAGTCTGCGCAGCAACGAAAGATTATTT.

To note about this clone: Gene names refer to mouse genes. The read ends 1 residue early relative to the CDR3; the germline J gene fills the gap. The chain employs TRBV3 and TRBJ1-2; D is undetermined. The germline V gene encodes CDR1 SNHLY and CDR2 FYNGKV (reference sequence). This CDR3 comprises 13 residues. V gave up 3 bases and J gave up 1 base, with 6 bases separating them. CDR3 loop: CASSFSQNSDYTF. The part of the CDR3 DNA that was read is TGTGCCAGCAGCTTCAGCCAAAACTCCGACTACACC.

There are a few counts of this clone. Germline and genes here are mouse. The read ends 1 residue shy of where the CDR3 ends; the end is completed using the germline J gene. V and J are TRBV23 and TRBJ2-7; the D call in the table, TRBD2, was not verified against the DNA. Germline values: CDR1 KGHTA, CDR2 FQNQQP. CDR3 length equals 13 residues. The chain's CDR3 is CSSSQGGGYEQYF. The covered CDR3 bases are TGCTCCAGCAGTCAAGGGGGGGGTTATGAACAGTAC.

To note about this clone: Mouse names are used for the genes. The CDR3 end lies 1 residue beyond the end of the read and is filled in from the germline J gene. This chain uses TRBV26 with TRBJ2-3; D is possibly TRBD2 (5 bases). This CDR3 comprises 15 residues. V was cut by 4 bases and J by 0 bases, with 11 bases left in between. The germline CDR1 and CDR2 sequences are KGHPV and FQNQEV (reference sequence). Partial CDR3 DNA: TGTGCCAGCAGTCCCGTGGGGTCTAGTGCAGAAACGCTGTAT. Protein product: CASSPVGSSAETLY. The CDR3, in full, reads CASSPVGSSAETLYF.

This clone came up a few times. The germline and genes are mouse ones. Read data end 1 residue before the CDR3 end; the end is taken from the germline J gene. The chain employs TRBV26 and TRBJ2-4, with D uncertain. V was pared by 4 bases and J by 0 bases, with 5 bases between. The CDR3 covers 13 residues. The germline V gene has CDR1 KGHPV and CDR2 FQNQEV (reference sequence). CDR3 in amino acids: CASSPGSQNTLYF. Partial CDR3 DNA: TGTGCCAGCAGTCCGGGGAGTCAAAACACCTTGTAC.

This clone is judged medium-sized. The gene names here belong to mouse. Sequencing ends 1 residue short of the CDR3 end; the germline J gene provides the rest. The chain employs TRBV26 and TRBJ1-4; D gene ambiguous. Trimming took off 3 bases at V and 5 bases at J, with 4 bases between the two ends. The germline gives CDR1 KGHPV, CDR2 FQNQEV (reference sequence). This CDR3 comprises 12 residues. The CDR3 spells CASSLGNERLFF. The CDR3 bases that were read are TGTGCCAGCAGTCTAGGGAACGAAAGATTATTT.

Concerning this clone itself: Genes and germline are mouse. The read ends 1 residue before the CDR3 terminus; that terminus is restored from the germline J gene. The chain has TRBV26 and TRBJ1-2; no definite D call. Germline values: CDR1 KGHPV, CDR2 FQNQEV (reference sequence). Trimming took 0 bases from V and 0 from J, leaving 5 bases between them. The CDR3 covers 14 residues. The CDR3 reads CASSLSQANSDYTF. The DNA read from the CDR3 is TGTGCCAGCAGTCTGTCACAAGCAAACTCCGACTACACC.

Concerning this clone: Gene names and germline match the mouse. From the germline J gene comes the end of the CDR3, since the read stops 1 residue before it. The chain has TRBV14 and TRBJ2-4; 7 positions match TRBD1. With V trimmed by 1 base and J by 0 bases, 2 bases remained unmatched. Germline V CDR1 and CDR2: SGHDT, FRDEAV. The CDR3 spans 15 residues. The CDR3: CASSFGRGSQNTLYF. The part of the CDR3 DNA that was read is TGTGCCAGCAGTTTCGGCAGGGGGAGTCAAAACACCTTGTAC. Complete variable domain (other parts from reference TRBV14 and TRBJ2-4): EAGVTQSPRYAVLQEGQAVSFWCDPISGHDTLYWYQQPRDQGPQLLVYFRDEAVIDNSQLPSDRFSAVRPKGTNSTLKIQSAKQGDTATYLCASSFGRGSQNTLYFGAGTRLSVL.

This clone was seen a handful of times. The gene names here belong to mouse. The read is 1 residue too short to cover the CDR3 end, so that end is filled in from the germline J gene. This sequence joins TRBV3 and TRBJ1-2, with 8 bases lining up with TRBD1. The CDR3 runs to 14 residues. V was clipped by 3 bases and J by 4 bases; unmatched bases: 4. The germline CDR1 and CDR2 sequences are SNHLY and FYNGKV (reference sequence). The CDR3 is CASSLDRAGSDYTF. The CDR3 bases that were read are TGTGCCAGCAGCTTGGACAGGGCGGGCTCCGACTACACC.